This T cell receptor (beta chain) originates from a study of glioma-infiltrating T cells after dendritic cell vaccination. Clones were read by immunoSEQ multiplex PCR, and TCRdb kept only the in-frame ones, dropping some. The repertoire consists of under 130,000 clones, with around 90% occurring once and the leading ten covering approximately 2.7%. The sample's time point: after dendritic cell vaccination, including at tumor progression/relapse. The CDR3 consists of 10 residues. CDR1 is SQVTM and CDR2 is ANQGSEA in the germline V gene. The ends were cut back, 6 bases at V and 7 bases at J, with 9 bases in the middle.

Sample: blood, taken after dendritic cell vaccination. The sequence was obtained from a human donor with glioblastoma. V and J are TRBV29-1 and TRBJ1-2; D not certain. The CDR3 loop is CSVSAGGYTF. The CDR3 bases are TGCAGCGTCTCGGCGGGTGGCTACACCTTC.